This paragraph reports one T cell receptor beta chain. No antigen is known for it. The data derive from a study of cytomegalovirus exposure and HLA in healthy donors. 60 Vbeta and 13 Jbeta primers were used in PCR. Method: immunoSEQ multiplex PCR; TCRdb's copy keeps in-frame clones and lacks some. The listing records around 50,000 clones. Overall study results and limits: A later analysis found that most CMV-associated TCR beta chains appeared HLA-restricted. The study flagged approximately 180 TCR beta chains as cytomegalovirus-associated.

Sequencing was carried out using PBMCs. This TCR derives from a male donor in good health and CMV-seronegative.

The CDR3 DNA is TGTGCCAGCAGCCCTCGACTGGGCTCCTACGAGCAGTACTTC. Amino acid sequence: CASSPRLGSYEQYF. This chain connects TRBV9 to TRBJ2-7; D is undetermined. The ends were cut back, 4 bases at V and 0 bases at J, with 11 bases in the middle. There are 14 residues in the CDR3. Per germline, CDR1 SGDLS and CDR2 YYNGEE.